This T cell receptor beta chain was captured by sequencing in a study (dated by TCRdb to about 2013). The reads were generated on an Illumina Genome Analyzer IIx. TCRdb reprocessed the public reads (quality trimming at Q25 with fastp, clone calling with MiXCR) and kept in-frame beta chains. A single entry per CDR3 protein holds the most common genes and DNA from its merged rows. The sample table shows some 15,000 distinct CDR3 sequences, and around 35% are seen once. More than 15% of the sample is held by the ten biggest clonotypes. Taken from the germline V gene, the CDR1 and CDR2 loops are SGHVS and FQNEAQ. V has 4 bases trimmed and J has 12 bases trimmed; junction bases matching no gene number 10. The CDR3 covers 14 residues, taking in both the cysteine and the phenylalanine. Only the CDR3 portion is preserved as DNA: 42 bases, with reading frame beginning at the first base. For this clonotype: It lacks a known antigen. Base qualities are not at hand, and no much larger clone is one base apart.

The sequenced sample was blood. The clonotype comes from a human donor. This chain is built from TRBV7-8 and TRBJ2-1, and 9 junction bases match TRBD2. CDR3 region: CASSSTSGTDTQFF. In nucleotide form, the sequence is TGTGCCAGCAGCTCGACTAGCGGCACAGATACGCAGTTCTTC. Supplemented by the reference TRBV7-8 and TRBJ2-1 proteins around the CDR3, the complete variable domain is GAGVSQSPRYKVAKRGQDVALRCDPISGHVSLFWYQQALGQGPEFLTYFQNEAQLDKSGLPSDRFFAERPEGSVSTLKIQRTQQEDSAVYLCASSSTSGTDTQFFGPGTRLTVL.